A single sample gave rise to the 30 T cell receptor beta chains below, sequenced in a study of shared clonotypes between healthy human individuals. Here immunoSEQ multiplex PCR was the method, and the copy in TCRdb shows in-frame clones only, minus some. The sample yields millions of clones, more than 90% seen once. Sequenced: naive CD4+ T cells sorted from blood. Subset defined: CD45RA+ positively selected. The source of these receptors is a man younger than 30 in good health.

CDR3 amino acids: CATAASSTDTQYF. In DNA, the CDR3 is TGTGCCACCGCGGCCTCTAGCACAGATACGCAGTATTTT. The chain employs TRBV10-3 and TRBJ2-3, with D hard to call. Germline V gives CDR1 ENHRY, CDR2 SYGVKD. The V gene lost 10 bases and the J gene lost 0 bases, with 11 bases spanning the gap. The CDR3 totals 13 residues.

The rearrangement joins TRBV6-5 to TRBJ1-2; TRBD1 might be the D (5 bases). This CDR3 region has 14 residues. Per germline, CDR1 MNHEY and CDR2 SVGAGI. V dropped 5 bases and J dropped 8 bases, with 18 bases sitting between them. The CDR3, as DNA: TGTGCCAGCAGTCGGGACGGAGCCTCTATCGGCTACACCTTC. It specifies CASSRDGASIGYTF.

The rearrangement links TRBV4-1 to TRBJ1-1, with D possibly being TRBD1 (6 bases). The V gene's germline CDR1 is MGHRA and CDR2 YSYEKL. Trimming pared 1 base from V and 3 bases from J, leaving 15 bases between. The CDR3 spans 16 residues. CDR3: CASSQGTRGGDTEAFF. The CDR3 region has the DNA TGCGCCAGCAGCCAAGGTACCAGGGGAGGGGACACTGAAGCTTTCTTT.

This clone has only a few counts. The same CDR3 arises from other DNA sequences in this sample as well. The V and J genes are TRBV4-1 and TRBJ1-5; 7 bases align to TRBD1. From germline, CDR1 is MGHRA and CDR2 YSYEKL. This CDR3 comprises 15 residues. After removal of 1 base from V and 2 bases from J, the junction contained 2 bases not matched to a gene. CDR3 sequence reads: CASSQVGQGNQPQHF. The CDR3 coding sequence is TGCGCCAGCAGCCAAGTCGGACAGGGCAATCAGCCCCAGCATTTT.

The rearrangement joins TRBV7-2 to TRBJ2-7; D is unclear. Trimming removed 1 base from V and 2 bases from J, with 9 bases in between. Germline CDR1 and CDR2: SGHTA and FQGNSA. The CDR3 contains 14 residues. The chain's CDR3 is CASSLGTVPYEQYF. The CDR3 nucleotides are TGTGCCAGCAGCTTAGGGACCGTTCCCTACGAGCAGTACTTC.

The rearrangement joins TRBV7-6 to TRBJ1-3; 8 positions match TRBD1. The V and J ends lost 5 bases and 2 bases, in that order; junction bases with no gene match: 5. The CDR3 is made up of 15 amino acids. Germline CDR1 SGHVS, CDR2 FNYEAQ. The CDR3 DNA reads TGTGCCAGCAGCCTACAGGGGGGCGCTGGAAACACCATATATTTT. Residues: CASSLQGGAGNTIYF.

CDR3 region: CASSGRPQMEQYF. For the CDR3, the DNA is TGTGCCAGCAGCGGCCGCCCGCAAATGGAGCAGTACTTC. The rearrangement uses TRBV2 and TRBJ2-7, with D unclear. Germline CDR1 is SNHLY and CDR2 is FYNNEI. CDR3 size: 13 residues. Trimming cost V 6 bases and J 7 bases, with 16 bases left between them. Full variable domain (outside the CDR3, taken from reference TRBV2 and TRBJ2-7): EPEVTQTPSHQVTQMGQEVILRCVPISNHLYFYWYRQILGQKVEFLVSFYNNEISEKSEIFDDQFSVERPDGSNFTLKIRSTKLEDSAMYFCASSGRPQMEQYFGPGTRLTVT.

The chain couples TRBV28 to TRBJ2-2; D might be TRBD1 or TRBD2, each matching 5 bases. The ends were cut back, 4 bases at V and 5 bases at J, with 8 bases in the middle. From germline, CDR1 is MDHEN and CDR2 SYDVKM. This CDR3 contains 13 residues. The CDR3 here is CASSSGRTGELFF. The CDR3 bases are TGTGCCAGCAGTTCGGGACGGACCGGGGAGCTGTTTTTT.

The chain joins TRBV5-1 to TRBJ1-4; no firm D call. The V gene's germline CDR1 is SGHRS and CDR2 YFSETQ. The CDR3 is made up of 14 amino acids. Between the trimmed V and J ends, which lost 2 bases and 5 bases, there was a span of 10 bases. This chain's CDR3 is CASSFTRYNEKLFF. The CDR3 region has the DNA TGCGCCAGCAGCTTCACAAGATACAATGAAAAACTGTTTTTT.

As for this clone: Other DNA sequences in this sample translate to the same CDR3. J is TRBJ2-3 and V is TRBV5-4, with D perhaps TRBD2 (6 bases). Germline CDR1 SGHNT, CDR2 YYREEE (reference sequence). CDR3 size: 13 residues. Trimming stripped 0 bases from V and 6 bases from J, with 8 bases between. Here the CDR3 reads CASSLAAGDTQYF. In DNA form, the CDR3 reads TGTGCCAGCAGCTTGGCCGCGGGGGATACGCAGTATTTT.

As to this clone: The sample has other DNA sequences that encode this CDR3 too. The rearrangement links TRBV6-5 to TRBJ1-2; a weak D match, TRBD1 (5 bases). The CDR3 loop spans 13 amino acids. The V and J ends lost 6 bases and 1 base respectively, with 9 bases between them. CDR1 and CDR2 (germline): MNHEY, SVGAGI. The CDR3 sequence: CASSPQGNYGYTF. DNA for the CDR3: TGTGCCAGCAGCCCCCAGGGTAACTATGGCTACACCTTC.

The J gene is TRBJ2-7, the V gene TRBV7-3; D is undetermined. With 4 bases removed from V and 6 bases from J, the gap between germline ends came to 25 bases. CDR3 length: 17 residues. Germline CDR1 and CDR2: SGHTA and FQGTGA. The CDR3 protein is CASSSSDTPFAVSEQYF. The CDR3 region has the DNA TGTGCCAGCAGCTCGTCGGATACCCCCTTCGCGGTTTCCGAGCAGTACTTC.

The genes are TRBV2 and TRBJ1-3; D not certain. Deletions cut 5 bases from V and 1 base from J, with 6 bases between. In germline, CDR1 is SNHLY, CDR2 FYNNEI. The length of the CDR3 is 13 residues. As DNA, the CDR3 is TGTGCCAGCAGTACGTTTTCTGGAAACACCATATATTTT. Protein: CASSTFSGNTIYF.

CDR3 sequence: CASVRDNSYNEQFF. CDR3 nucleotides: TGTGCCAGCGTCCGGGACAATTCCTACAATGAGCAGTTCTTC. The J gene is TRBJ2-1, the V gene TRBV6-1; perhaps TRBD1 as D (6 bases). Per the germline V gene, CDR1 is MNHNS and CDR2 is SASEGT. The length of the CDR3 is 14 residues. V was cut by 8 bases and J by 1 base, with 12 bases left in between.

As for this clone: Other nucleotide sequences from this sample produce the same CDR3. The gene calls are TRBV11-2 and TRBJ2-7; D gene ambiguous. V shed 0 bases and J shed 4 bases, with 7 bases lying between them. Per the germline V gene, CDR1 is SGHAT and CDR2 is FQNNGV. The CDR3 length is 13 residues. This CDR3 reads CASSLDGLYEQYF. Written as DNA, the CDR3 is TGTGCCAGCAGCTTAGATGGGTTATACGAGCAGTACTTC.

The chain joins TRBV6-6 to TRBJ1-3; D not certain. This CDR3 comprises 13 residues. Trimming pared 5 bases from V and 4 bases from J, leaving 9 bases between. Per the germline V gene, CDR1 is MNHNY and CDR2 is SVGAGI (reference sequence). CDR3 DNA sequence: TGTGCCAGCAGTGCGGCAGCCGGAAACACCATATATTTT. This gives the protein CASSAAAGNTIYF.

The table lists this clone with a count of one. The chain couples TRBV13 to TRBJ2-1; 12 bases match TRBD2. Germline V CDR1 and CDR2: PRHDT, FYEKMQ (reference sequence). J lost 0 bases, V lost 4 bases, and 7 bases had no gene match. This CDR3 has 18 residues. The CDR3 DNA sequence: TGTGCCAGCAGCTCACTAGCGGGGGGCCCGAGCTCCTACAATGAGCAGTTCTTC. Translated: CASSSLAGGPSSYNEQFF.

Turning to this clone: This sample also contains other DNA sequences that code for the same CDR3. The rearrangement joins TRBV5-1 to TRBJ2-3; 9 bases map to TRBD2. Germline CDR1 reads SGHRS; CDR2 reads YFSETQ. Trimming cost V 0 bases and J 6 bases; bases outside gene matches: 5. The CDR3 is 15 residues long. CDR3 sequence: CASSLGGRGADTQYF. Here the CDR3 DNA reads TGCGCCAGCAGCTTGGGCGGGAGGGGGGCCGATACGCAGTATTTT. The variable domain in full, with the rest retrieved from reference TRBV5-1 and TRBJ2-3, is KAGVTQTPRYLIKTRGQQVTLSCSPISGHRSVSWYQQTPGQGLQFLFEYFSETQRNKGNFPGRFSGRQFSNSRSEMNVSTLELGDSALYLCASSLGGRGADTQYFGPGTRLTVL.

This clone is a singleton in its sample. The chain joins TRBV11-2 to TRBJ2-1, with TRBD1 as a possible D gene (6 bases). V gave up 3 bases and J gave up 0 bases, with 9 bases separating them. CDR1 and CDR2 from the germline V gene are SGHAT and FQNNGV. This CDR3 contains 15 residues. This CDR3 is CASSFGQSSYNEQFF. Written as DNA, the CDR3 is TGTGCCAGCAGCTTTGGACAGAGCTCCTACAATGAGCAGTTCTTC.

Here the CDR3 DNA reads TGTGCCAGCTCACCTACCCAGCGCTACAATGAGCAGTTCTTC. This codes for CASSPTQRYNEQFF. This chain joins TRBV18 and TRBJ2-1; the D is unclear. CDR3 length equals 14 residues. V lost 3 bases, J lost 3 bases, and 9 bases lay in between. The V gene's germline CDR1 is KGHSH and CDR2 LQKENI.

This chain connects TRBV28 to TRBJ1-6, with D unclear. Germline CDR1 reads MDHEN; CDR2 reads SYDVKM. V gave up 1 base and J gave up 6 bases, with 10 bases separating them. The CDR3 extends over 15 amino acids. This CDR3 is CASSLYQDGNSPLHF. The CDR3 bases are TGTGCCAGCAGTTTATACCAGGATGGTAATTCACCCCTCCACTTT.

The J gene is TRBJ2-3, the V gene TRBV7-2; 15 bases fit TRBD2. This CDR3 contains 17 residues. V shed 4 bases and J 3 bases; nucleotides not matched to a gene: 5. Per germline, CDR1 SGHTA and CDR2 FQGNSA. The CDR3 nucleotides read TGTGCCAGCAGCTCGGGACTAGCGGGAGGCGGGACAGATACGCAGTATTTT. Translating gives CASSSGLAGGGTDTQYF.

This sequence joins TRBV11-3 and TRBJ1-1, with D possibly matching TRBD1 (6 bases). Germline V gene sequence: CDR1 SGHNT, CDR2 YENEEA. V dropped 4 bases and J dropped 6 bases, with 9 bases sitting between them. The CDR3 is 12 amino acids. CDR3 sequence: CASSSGGPEAFF. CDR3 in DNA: TGTGCCAGCAGCTCGGGGGGGCCTGAAGCTTTCTTT.

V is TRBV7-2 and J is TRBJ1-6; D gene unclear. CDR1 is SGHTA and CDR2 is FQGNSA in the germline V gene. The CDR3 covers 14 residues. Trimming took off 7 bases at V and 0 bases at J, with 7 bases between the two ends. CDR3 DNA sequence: TGTGCCAGCAAGGAGAACTCCTATAATTCACCCCTCCACTTT. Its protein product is CASKENSYNSPLHF.

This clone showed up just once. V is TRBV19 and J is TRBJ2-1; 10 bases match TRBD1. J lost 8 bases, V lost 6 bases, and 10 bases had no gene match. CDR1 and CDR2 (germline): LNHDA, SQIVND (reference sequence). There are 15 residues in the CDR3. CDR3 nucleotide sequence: TGTGCCAGTAGGCCGGGACAGGGGTTCTTCCATGAGCAGTTCTTC. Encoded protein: CASRPGQGFFHEQFF. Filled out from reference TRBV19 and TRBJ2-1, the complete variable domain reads DGGITQSPKYLFRKEGQNVTLSCEQNLNHDAMYWYRQDPGQGLRLIYYSQIVNDFQKGDIAEGYSVSREKKESFPLTVTSAQKNPTAFYLCASRPGQGFFHEQFFGPGTRLTVL.

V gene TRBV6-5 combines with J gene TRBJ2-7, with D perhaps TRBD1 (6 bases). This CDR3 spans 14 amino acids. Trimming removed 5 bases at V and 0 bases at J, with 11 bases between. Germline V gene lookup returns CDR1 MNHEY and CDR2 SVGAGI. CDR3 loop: CASSQTGSSYEQYF. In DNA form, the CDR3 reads TGTGCCAGCAGTCAAACAGGGAGCTCCTACGAGCAGTACTTC.

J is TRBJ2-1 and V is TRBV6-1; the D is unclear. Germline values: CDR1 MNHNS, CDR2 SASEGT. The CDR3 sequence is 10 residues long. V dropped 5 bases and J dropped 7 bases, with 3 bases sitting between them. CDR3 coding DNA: TGTGCCAGCAGTTGTAATGAGCAGTTCTTC. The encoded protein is CASSCNEQFF.

This CDR3 reads CASSLVGGLNTEAFF. The CDR3 bases are TGTGCCAGCAGCTTGGTTGGAGGACTGAACACTGAAGCTTTCTTT. This chain links TRBV5-5 with TRBJ1-1; D is ambiguous. Germline assignment: CDR1 SGHKS and CDR2 YYEKEE (reference sequence). CDR3 length equals 15 residues. Deletions cut 0 bases from V and 0 bases from J, with 9 bases between.

The CDR3 nucleotides are TGTGCCAGCAGTTCTCCCGGGACGGGGGGAATCGAGCAGTACTTC. It encodes CASSSPGTGGIEQYF. The rearrangement joins TRBV11-2 to TRBJ2-7; 7 positions agree with TRBD2. The germline CDR1 and CDR2 sequences are SGHAT and FQNNGV. This CDR3 has 15 residues. Trimming took 6 bases from V and 6 from J; bases not matched to a gene: 14.

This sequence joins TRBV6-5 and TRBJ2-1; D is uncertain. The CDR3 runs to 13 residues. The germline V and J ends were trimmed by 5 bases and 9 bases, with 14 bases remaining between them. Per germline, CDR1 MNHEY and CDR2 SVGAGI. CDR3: CASSRKGPGEQFF. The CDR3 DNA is TGTGCCAGCAGTAGAAAGGGTCCGGGTGAGCAGTTCTTC.